This T cell receptor (beta chain) was retrieved from a study of T cell repertoires in cytomegalovirus infection. About the research overall: Indications came from public TCR beta signatures; they pointed to CMV infection and to a matching HLA type.

This clonotype was seen many times. Its specificity is not known. TCRdb reprocessed the reads with MiXCR, giving one entry per CDR3 protein. Of approximately 500,000 distinct CDR3 sequences in the sample, 11% were seen once. General study findings and limits: Across the ex vivo response, the dominant clonotypes were HLA-C-restricted CMV-specific TCR beta clonotypes. Summed frequency of public TCR beta families distinguished CMV carriers with the relevant HLA.

Germline loops: CDR1 SNHLY, CDR2 FYNNEI. The V segment lost 1 base and the J segment 4 bases; nucleotides outside the gene matches: 4. This CDR3 is built from 15 residues. The receptor was isolated from a human donor in good health (CMV status not recorded). Some clones in this sample may be carry-over from other donors' samples. The material sequenced was PBMCs. This chain links TRBV2 with TRBJ2-1, with 7 bases that match TRBD1. CDR3 sequence (DNA): TGTGCCAGCAGTGAAGACAGGGGTTCTTACAATGAGCAGTTCTTC. Its translation: CASSEDRGSYNEQFF.